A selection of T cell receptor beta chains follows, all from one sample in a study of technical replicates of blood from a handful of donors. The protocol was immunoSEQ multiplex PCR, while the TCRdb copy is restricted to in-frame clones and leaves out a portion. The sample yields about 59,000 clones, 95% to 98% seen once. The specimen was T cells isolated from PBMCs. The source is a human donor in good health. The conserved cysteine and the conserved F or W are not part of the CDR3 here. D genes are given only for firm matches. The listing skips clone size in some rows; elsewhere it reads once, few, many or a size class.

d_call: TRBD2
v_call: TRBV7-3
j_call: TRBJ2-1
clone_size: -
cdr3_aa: ASSSRERGAGSSYNEQF

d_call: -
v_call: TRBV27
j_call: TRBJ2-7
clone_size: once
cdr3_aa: ASSLHTGSLSYEQY

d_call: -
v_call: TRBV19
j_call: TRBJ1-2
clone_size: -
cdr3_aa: ASSIVDDLNYGYT

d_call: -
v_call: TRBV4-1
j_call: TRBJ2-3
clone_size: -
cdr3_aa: ASRPGFLSHTDTQY

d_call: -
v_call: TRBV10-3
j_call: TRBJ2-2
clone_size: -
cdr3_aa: AISRQGGENTGELF

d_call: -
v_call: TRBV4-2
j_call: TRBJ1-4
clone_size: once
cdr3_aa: ASSQDQPTGEKLF

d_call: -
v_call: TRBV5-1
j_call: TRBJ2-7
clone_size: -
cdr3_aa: ASSLGQGLSYEQY

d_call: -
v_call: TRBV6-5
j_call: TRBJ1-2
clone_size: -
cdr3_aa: ATFGGTNYGYT

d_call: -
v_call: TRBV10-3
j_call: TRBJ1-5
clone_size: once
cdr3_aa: AISESIGGRTNQPQH

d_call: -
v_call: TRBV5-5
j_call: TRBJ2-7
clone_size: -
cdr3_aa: ASSFWGRGFDEQY

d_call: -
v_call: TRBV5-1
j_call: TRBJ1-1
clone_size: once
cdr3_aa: ASSLEQMTEAF

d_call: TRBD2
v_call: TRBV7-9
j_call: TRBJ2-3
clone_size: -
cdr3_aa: ASSPKGLAGGRTQY

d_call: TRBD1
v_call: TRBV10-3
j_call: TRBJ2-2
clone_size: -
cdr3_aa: AISEWGQDTGELF

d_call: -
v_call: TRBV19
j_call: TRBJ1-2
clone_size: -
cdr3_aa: ASKIRDSPDYGYT

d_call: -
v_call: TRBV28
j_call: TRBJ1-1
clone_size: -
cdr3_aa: ASSLSRRDTEAF

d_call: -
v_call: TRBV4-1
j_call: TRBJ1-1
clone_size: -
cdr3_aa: ASSHSTEAF

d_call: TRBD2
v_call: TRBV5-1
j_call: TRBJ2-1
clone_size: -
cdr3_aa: ASSFTSGRANEQF

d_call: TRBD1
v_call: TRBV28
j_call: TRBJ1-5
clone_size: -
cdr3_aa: ASSLPPGTGYYSNQPQH

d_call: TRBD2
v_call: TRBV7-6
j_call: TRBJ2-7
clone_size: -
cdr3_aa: ASSPTSANYEQY

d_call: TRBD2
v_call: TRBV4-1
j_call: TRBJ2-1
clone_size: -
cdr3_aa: ASSQDPGTSGTLLGLNEQF

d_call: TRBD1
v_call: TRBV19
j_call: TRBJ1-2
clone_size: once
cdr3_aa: ASSFGGTGYGYT

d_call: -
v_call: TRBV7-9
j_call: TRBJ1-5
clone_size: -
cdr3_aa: ASSFTSQPQH

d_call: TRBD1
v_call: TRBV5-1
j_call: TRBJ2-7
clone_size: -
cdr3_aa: ASSSPGQGAYEQY

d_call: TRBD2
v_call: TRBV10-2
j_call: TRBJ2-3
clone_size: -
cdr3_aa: ASSVSGRPDTQY

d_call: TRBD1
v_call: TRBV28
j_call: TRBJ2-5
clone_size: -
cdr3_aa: ASSLLQGGGQETQY

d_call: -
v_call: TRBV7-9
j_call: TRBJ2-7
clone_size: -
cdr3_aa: ASSPSDRSYEQY

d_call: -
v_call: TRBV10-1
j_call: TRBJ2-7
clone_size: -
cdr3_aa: ASSESGSYEQY

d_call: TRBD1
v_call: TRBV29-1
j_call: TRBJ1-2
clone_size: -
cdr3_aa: SVASTSGTGASGYT

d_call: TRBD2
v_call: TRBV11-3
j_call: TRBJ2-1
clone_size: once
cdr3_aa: ASSFETSEDNEQF

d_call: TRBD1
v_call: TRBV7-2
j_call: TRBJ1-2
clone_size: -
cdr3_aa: ASSLGTGQGGGYT

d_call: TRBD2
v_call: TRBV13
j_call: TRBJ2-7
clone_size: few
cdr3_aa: ASSLPRTSGSLRDAPAYEQY

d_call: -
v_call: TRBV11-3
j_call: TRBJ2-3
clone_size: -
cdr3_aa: ASSLDRGTDTQY

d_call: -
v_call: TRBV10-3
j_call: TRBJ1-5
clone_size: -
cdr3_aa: AISESPRQGNQPQH

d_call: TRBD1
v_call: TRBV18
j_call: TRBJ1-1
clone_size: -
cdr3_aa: ASSQRLQGANTEAF

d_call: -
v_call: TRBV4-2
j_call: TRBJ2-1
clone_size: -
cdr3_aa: ASSQDIGRGAGNEQF

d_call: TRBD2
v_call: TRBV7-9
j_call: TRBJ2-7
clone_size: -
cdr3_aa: ASDGEAGISYEQY

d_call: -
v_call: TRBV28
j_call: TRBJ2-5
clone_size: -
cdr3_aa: ASSWTAATQY

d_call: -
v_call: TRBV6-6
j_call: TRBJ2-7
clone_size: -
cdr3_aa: ASSGRISGYEQY

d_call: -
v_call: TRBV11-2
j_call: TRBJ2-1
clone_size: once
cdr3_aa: ASSFAGFGNEQF

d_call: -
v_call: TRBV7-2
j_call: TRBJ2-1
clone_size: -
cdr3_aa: ASSLGSKAEF

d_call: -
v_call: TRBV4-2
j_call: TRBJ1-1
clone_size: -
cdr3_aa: ASSQELWNTEAF

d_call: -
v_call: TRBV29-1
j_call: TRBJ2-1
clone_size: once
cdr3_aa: SAKDGEQEQF

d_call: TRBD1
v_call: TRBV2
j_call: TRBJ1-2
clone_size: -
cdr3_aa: ASSPDRGHGYT

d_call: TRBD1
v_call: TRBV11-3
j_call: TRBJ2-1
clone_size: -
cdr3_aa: ASSLWTGPYNEQF

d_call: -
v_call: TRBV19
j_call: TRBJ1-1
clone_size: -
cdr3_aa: ASRNRAEAF

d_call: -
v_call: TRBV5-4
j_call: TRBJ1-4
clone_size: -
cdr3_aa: ASSERRGRANEKLF

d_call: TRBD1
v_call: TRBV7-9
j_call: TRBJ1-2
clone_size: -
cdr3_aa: ASSLGIYRGQGYGYT

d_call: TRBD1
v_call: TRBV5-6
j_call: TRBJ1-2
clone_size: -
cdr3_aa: ASSLGQGPYGYT

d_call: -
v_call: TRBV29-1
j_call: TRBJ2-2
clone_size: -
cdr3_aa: SVDQGLNTGELF

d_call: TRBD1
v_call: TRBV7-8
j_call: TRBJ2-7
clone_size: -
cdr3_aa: ASSLGLGQLVYEQY

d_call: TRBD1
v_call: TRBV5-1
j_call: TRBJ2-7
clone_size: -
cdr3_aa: ASRMDRGFNEQY

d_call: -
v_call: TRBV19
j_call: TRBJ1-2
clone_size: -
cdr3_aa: ASSSSQGHGYT

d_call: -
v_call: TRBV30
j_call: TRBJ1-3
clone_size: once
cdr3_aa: AAHSGAYAGNTIY